Listed below are T cell receptor beta chains from one sample, sequenced in a study of beta chain features in type 1 diabetes. TCRdb keeps only in-frame clones here, not all; method: immunoSEQ multiplex PCR. The sample carries 130,000 to 150,000 clones, roughly 48% recorded once. Input material: Tregs from blood. Receptor source: a man aged 18 to 30 in good health. Each CDR3 is given with its conserved first and last residue. Part of the rows lack a size; the others show once, few, many or a class for expanded clones.

j_call clone_size v_call cdr3_aa
TRBJ2-3 - TRBV5-1 CASSPTAGGNTDTQYF
TRBJ2-3 - TRBV7-8 CASSRRWDSSTDTQYF
TRBJ1-4 - TRBV5-1 CASRRDSPTNEKLFF
- - TRBV7-3 CASSFHRDGEQYF
TRBJ1-4 - TRBV6-5 CASSRERDEKLFF
TRBJ2-7 - TRBV4-3 CASSQVGPGVREQYF
TRBJ2-7 few TRBV28 CASSHAQRQPSYVGQYF
TRBJ1-4 few TRBV9 CASNRGGGFAEKLFF
TRBJ2-3 - TRBV7-2 CASSKTPSVGTDTQYF
TRBJ2-2 few TRBV28 CASSLMGGGWTGELFF
TRBJ2-7 - TRBV6-1 CASSEARSSSYEQYF
TRBJ2-7 once TRBV11-2 CASSGRTGQGSHEQYF
TRBJ2-7 - TRBV7-2 CASSSTSAEEEQYF
TRBJ2-1 few TRBV5-1 CASSPDWTVGLF
TRBJ2-1 - TRBV5-1 CASSLTGPYNEQFF
TRBJ2-1 few TRBV29-1 CSVGTRQDNEQFF
TRBJ2-7 few TRBV14 CASSHPTSGRPYEQYF
TRBJ1-2 - TRBV4-3 CASSQSQVGGGYTF
TRBJ1-2 - TRBV7-9 CASSSSLFYGYTF
TRBJ2-7 - TRBV7-9 CASSLAGRGEQYF